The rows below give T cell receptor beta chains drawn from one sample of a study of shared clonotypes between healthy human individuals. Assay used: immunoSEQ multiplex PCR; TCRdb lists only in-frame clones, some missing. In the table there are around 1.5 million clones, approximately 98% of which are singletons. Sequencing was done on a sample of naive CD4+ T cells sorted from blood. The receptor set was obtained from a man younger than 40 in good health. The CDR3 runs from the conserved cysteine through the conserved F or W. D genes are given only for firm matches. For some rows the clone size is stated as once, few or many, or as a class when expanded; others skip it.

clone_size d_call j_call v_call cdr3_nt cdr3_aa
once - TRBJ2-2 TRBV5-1 TGCGCCAGCAGCGACCCCGGGAGAAACACCGGGGAGCTGTTTTTT CASSDPGRNTGELFF
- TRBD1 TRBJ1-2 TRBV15 TGTGCCACCAGCAGCCGACAGGGTCGGTTACACTACACCTTC CATSSRQGRLHYTF
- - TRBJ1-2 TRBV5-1 TGCGCCAGCAGCTTGGGGCAGGTTTATGGCTACACCTTC CASSLGQVYGYTF
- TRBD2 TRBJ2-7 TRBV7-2 TGTGCCAGCAGCTTTCGGGGACTAGCGGCCTACGAGCAGTACTTC CASSFRGLAAYEQYF
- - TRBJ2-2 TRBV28 TGTGCCAGCATGATGGGAAACACCGGGGAGCTGTTTTTT CASMMGNTGELFF
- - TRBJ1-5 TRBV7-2 TGTGCCAGCAGCTTCGGAGCGGGTAGCAATCAGCCCCAGCATTTT CASSFGAGSNQPQHF
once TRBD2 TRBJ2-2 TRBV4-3 TGCGCCAGCAGCCAAGGGGGACTAGCGGGACTGTACGGGGAGCTGTTTTTT CASSQGGLAGLYGELFF
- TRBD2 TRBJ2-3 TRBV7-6 TGTGCCAGCAGCCTTAGCGGGATTTTAAATACGCAGTATTTT CASSLSGILNTQYF
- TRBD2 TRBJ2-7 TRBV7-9 TGTGCCAGCAGCCGAACGGGACTAGCGGATCAGCAGTACTTC CASSRTGLADQQYF
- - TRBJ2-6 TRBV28 TGTGCCAGCCGAACCGGTGGCTCTGGGGCCAACGTCCTGACTTTC CASRTGGSGANVLTF
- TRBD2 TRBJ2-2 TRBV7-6 TGTGCCAGCAGCTTAGCCGGCGCGGGAGGCGCGAACACCGGGGAGCTGTTTTTT CASSLAGAGGANTGELFF
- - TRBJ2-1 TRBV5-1 TGCGCCAGCAGCTTGGATCGGCACAATGAGCAGTTCTTC CASSLDRHNEQFF
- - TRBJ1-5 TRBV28 TGTGCCAGCAGTCGTTGGGGGGGGCAGGGGCCCCAGCATTTT CASSRWGGQGPQHF
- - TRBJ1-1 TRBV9 TGTGCCAGCAGCGTAGTAGGCAGGAACACTGAAGCTTTCTTT CASSVVGRNTEAFF
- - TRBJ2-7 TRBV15 TGTGCCACCAGCAGGGGGAGCTCCTACGAGCAGTACTTC CATSRGSSYEQYF
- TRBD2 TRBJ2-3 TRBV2 TGTGCCAGCAGCGCTAGCGGGAGTACCGCTGGTACGCAGTATTTT CASSASGSTAGTQYF
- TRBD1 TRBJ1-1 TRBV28 TGTGCCAGCATCGGACAGGGAGACACTGAAGCTTTCTTT CASIGQGDTEAFF
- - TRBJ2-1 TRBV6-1 TGTGCCAGCAGTGGTAGGGGCTGGTCCTACAATGAGCAGTTCTTC CASSGRGWSYNEQFF